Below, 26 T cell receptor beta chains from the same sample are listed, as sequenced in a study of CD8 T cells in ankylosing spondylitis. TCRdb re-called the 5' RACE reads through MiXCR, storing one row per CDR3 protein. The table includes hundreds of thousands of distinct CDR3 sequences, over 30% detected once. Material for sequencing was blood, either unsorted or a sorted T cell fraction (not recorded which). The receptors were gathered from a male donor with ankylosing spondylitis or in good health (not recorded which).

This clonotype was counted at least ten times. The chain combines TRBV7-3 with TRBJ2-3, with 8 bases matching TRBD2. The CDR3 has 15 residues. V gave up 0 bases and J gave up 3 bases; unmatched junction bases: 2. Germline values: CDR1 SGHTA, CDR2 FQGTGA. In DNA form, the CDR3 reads TGTGCCAGCAGCTTAACGGGACTAGATACAGATACGCAGTATTTT. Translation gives CASSLTGLDTDTQYF. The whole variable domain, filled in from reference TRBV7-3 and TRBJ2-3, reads GAGVSQTPSNKVTEKGKYVELRCDPISGHTALYWYRQSLGQGPEFLIYFQGTGAADDSGLPNDRFFAVRPEGSVSTLKIQRTERGDSAVYLCASSLTGLDTDTQYFGPGTRLTVL.

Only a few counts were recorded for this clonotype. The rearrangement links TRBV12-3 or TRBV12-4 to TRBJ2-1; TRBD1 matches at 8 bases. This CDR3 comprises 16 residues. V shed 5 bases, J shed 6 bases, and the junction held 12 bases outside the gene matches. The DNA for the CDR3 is TGTGCCAGCAGTCCGAATCGCGGGACAGGCATCAATGAGCAGTTCTTC. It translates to CASSPNRGTGINEQFF.

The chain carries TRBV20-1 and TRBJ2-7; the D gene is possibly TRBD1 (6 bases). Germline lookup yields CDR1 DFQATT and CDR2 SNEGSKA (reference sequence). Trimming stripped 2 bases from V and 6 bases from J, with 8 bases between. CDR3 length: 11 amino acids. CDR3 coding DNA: TGCAGTGCTAGAAGCAGGGGCGAGCAGTACTTC. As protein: CSARSRGEQYF.

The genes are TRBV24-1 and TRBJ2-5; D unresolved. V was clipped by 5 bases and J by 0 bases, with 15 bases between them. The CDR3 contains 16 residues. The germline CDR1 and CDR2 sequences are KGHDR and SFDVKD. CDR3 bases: TGTGCCACCAGTGGATCGCGCTCCCGGGACCAAGAGACCCAGTACTTC. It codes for CATSGSRSRDQETQYF.

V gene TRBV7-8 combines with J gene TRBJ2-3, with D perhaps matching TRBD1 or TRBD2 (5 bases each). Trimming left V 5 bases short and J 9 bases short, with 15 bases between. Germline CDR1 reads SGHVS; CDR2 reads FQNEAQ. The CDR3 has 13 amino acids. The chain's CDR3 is CASSPLPEGTQYF. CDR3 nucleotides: TGTGCCAGCAGCCCGCTACCCGAGGGGACGCAGTATTTT.

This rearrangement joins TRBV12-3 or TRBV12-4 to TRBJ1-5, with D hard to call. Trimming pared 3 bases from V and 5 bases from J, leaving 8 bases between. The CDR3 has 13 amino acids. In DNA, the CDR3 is TGTGCCAGCAGTTTGCGGGCAGATCAGCCCCAGCATTTT. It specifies CASSLRADQPQHF.

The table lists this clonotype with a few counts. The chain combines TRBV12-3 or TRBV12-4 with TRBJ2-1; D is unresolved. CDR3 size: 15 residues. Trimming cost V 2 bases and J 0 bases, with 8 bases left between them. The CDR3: CASSLRPSSYNEQFF. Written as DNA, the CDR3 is TGTGCCAGCAGTTTACGTCCCAGCTCCTACAATGAGCAGTTCTTC.

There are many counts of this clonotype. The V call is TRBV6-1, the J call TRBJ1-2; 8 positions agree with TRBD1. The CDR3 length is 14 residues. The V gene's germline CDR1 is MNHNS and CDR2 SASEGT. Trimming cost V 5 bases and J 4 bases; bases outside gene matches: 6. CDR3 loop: CASSTGGESYGYTF. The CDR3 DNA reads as TGTGCCAGCAGTACAGGGGGAGAATCCTATGGCTACACCTTC.

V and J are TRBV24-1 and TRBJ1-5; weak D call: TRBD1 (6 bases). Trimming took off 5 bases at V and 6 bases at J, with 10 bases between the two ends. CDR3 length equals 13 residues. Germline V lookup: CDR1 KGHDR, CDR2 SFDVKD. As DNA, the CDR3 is TGTGCCACCAGTGCGGGGGGCCGTCAGCCCCAGCATTTT. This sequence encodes CATSAGGRQPQHF.

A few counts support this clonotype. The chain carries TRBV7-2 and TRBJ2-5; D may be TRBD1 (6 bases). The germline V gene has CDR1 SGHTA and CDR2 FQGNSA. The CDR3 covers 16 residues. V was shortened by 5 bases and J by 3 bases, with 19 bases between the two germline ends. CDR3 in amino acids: CASSPRPQRGKETQYF. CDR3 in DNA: TGTGCCAGCAGCCCTAGACCGCAGAGGGGGAAAGAGACCCAGTACTTC.

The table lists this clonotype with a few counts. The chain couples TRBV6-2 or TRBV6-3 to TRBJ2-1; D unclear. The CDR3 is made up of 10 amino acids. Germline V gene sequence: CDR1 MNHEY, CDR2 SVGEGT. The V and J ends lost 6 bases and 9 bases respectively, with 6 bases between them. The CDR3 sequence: CASRSVEQFF. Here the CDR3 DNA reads TGTGCCAGCAGGTCCGTTGAGCAGTTCTTC.

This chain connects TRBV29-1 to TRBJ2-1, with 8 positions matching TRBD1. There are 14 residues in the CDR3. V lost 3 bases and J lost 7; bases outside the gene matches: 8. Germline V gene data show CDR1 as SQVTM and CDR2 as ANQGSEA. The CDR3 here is CSVDDRGLWNEQFF. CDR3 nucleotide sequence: TGCAGCGTTGACGACAGGGGTCTCTGGAATGAGCAGTTCTTC.

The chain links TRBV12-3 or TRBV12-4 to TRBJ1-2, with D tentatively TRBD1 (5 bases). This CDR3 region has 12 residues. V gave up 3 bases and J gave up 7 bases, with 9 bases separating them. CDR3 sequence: CASSFSRAGYTF. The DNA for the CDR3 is TGTGCCAGCAGTTTTTCCAGGGCTGGCTACACCTTC.

CDR3 sequence: CASSDLNPAEQYF. The CDR3 DNA reads TGTGCCAGCAGTGACTTGAACCCGGCCGAGCAGTACTTC. The chain carries TRBV6-4 and TRBJ2-7; D is unresolved. V was cut by 1 base and J by 6 bases, with 10 bases left in between. This CDR3 is 13 amino acids long. Germline values: CDR1 MRHNA, CDR2 SNTAGT.

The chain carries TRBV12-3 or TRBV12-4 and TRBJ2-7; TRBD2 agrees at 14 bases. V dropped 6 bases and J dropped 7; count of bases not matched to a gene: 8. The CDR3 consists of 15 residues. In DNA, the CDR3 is TGTGCCAGCAGGGGGACTAGCGGGGGTAGCGGAGAGCAGTACTTC. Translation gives CASRGTSGGSGEQYF.

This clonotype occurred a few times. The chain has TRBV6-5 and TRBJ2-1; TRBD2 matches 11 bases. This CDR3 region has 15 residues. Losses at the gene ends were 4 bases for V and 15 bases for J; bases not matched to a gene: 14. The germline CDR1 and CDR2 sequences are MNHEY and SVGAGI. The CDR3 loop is CASSFPTSGEGPLFF. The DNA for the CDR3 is TGTGCCAGCAGTTTCCCGACTAGCGGGGAAGGGCCTCTGTTCTTC.

The CDR3: CASSSGQGRDTQYF. CDR3 in DNA: TGTGCCAGCAGCTCCGGACAGGGAAGAGATACGCAGTATTTT. The J gene is TRBJ2-3, the V gene TRBV7-3; the match to TRBD1 covers 8 bases. J was trimmed by 5 bases and V by 4 bases; bases with no gene match: 5. Germline V gene data show CDR1 as SGHTA and CDR2 as FQGTGA. The CDR3 totals 14 residues.

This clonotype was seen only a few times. The CDR3 spells CASSARTYIYEQYF. CDR3 nucleotides: TGTGCCAGCAGCGCGCGGACCTATATCTACGAGCAGTACTTC. This chain connects TRBV11-1 to TRBJ2-7; D ambiguous. CDR1 and CDR2 from the germline V gene are SGHAT and FQDESV (reference sequence). Trimming left V 5 bases short and J 3 bases short, with 14 bases between. This CDR3 has 14 residues.

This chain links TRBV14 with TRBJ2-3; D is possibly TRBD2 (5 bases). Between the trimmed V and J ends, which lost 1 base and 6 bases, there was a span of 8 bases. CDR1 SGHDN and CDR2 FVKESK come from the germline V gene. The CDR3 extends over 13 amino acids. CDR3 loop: CASSQGGFDTQYF. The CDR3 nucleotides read TGTGCCAGCAGCCAAGGAGGGTTTGATACGCAGTATTTT.

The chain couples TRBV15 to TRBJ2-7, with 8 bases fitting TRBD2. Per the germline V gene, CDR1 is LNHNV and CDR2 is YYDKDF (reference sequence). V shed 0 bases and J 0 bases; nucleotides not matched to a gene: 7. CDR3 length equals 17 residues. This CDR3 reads CATSRDREGTYSYEQYF. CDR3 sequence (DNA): TGTGCCACCAGCAGAGATCGGGAGGGGACCTACTCCTACGAGCAGTACTTC.

The CDR3, as DNA: TGTGCCATCAGTGACCTCAAGAACACTGAAGCTTTCTTT. It is translated as CAISDLKNTEAFF. V usage is TRBV10-3 and J usage is TRBJ1-1; D unresolved. The V and J ends lost 3 bases and 1 base respectively, with 6 bases between them. Germline V lookup: CDR1 ENHRY, CDR2 SYGVKD. The CDR3 totals 13 residues.

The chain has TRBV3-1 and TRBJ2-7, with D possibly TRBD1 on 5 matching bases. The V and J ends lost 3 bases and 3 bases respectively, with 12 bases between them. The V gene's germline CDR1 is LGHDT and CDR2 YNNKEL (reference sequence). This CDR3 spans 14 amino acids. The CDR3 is CASSQSERGYEQYF. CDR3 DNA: TGTGCCAGCAGCCAGTCGGAAAGGGGCTACGAGCAGTACTTC.

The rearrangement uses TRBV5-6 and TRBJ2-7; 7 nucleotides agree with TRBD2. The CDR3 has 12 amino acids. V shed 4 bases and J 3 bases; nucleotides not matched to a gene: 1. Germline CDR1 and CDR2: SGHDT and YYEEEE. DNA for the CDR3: TGTGCCAGCAGCGGACTAGTCTACGAGCAGTACTTC. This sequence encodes CASSGLVYEQYF.

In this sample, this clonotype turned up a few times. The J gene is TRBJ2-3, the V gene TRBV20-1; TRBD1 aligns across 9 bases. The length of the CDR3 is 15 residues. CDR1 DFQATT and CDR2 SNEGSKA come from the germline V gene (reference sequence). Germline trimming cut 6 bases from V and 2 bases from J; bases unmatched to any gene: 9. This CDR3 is CSADGQGSITDTQYF. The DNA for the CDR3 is TGCAGTGCAGATGGACAGGGGTCTATCACAGATACGCAGTATTTT.

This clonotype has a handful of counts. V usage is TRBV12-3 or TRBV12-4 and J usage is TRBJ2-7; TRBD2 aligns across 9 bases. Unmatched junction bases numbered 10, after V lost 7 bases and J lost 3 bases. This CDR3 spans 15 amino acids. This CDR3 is CASTLGPSGDYEQYF. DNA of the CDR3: TGTGCCAGCACCCTAGGGCCTAGCGGGGACTACGAGCAGTACTTC.

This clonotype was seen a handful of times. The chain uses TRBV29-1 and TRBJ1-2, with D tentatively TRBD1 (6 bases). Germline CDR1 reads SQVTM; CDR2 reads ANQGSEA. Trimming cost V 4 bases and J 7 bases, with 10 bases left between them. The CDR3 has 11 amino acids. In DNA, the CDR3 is TGCAGCGTTGTGGCAGGGGCTGGCTACACCTTC. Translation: CSVVAGAGYTF.